This passage covers 5 T cell receptor beta chains from one sample sequenced in a study of T cell changes during pregnancy in multiple sclerosis. Assay: immunoSEQ multiplex PCR; the TCRdb copy retains only in-frame clones and omits some. The sample lists roughly 100,000 clones, 91% seen once, with around 1.7% in the top ten. The material was peripheral blood, obtained after pregnancy. The receptors were gathered from a female donor in good health, enrolled as a control in a pregnancy study.

The chain is built from TRBV11-2 and TRBJ1-2; D unresolved. The V gene lost 0 bases and the J gene lost 7 bases, with 9 bases spanning the gap. Germline V gene sequence: CDR1 SGHAT, CDR2 FQNNGV. The CDR3 totals 13 residues. CDR3 bases: TGTGCCAGCAGCTTAGACGGGGATGGTGGCTACACCTTC. This gives the protein CASSLDGDGGYTF.

This sequence joins TRBV5-6 and TRBJ2-5; TRBD1 matches at 7 bases. The J segment lost 11 bases and the V segment lost 4 bases, leaving 5 bases of the junction unmatched. The germline V gene has CDR1 SGHDT and CDR2 YYEEEE. This CDR3 comprises 11 residues. Written as DNA, the CDR3 is TGTGCCAGCAGCGGTGACAGGGAGCAGTACTTC. It encodes CASSGDREQYF. The entire variable domain, with the rest obtained from reference TRBV5-6 and TRBJ2-5, is as follows: DAGVTQSPTHLIKTRGQQVTLRCSPKSGHDTVSWYQQALGQGPQFIFQYYEEEERQRGNFPDRFSGHQFPNYSSELNVNALLLGDSALYLCASSGDREQYFGPGTRLLVL.

The chain combines TRBV28 with TRBJ1-3, with 9 bases identical to TRBD1. The CDR3 is 17 amino acids. V was clipped by 3 bases and J by 2 bases; unmatched bases: 8. CDR1 MDHEN and CDR2 SYDVKM come from the germline V gene. CDR3 bases: TGTGCCAGCAGTTTCGGGGGGACAGGGCAAACTGGAAACACCATATATTTT. The encoded protein is CASSFGGTGQTGNTIYF. Complete variable domain (other parts from reference TRBV28 and TRBJ1-3): DVKVTQSSRYLVKRTGEKVFLECVQDMDHENMFWYRQDPGLGLRLIYFSYDVKMKEKGDIPEGYSVSREKKERFSLILESASTNQTSMYLCASSFGGTGQTGNTIYFGEGSWLTVV.

The chain combines TRBV7-3 with TRBJ1-1; 7 bases line up with TRBD1. V shed 1 base, J shed 4 bases, and the junction held 9 bases outside the gene matches. Germline V lookup: CDR1 SGHTA, CDR2 FQGTGA. The CDR3 is 16 residues long. This chain's CDR3 is CASSLIPTGSSTEAFF. As DNA, the CDR3 is TGTGCCAGCAGCTTAATCCCGACAGGGAGTAGCACTGAAGCTTTCTTT. Variable domain in full (rest from reference TRBV7-3 and TRBJ1-1): GAGVSQTPSNKVTEKGKYVELRCDPISGHTALYWYRQSLGQGPEFLIYFQGTGAADDSGLPNDRFFAVRPEGSVSTLKIQRTERGDSAVYLCASSLIPTGSSTEAFFGQGTRLTVV.

The V gene is TRBV4-2, the J gene TRBJ2-5, with 8 bases lining up with TRBD2. The ends lost 0 bases at V and 4 bases at J; junction bases unmatched: 10. Germline V gene lookup returns CDR1 LGHNA and CDR2 YNFKEQ. The CDR3 has 17 amino acids. The CDR3 DNA follows: TGTGCCAGCAGCCAAGAGGAAGGGGGACGGGGGGGAGAGACCCAGTACTTC. It is translated as CASSQEEGGRGGETQYF.